The T cell receptor beta chain under discussion was sequenced for a study of blood T cell repertoires in COVID-19. Study overall: Specimens from acute and convalescent COVID-19 originated in the United States, Italy and Spain. Sample material is recorded as cDNA or gDNA derived from T cells, B-cell-depleted T cells, or PBMCs.

The germline CDR1 and CDR2 sequences are SNHLY and FYNNEI. CDR3 size: 15 residues. Trimming stripped 7 bases from V and 4 bases from J, with 17 bases between. Methods used by the authors: Amplification with reference gene primers provided the estimates of nucleated cell counts. Sequenced by immunoSEQ multiplex PCR; TCRdb stores in-frame clones only, minus some. That table gives V, J and clone size, and the DNA gave D and trimming. The table shows roughly 140,000 clones, with 75% to 85% occurring only once. Material: peripheral blood. The sequence came from a woman of 80 years or more with acute or convalescent COVID-19. V gene TRBV2 combines with J gene TRBJ1-5, with no clear D. Written as DNA, the CDR3 is TGTGCCAGCAAGCGGAGCGGGCGGACGAATCAGCCCCAGCATTTT. It codes for CASKRSGRTNQPQHF.